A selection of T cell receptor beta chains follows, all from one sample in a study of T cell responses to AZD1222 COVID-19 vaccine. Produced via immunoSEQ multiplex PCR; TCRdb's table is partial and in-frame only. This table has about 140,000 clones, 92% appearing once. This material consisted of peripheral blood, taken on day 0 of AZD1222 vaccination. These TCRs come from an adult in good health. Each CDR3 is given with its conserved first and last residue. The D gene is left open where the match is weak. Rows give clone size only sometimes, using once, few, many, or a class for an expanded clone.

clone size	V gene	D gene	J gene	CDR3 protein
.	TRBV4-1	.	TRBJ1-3	CASSQEVVLRGNTIYF
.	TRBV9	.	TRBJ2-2	CASSVAGDPDTGELFF
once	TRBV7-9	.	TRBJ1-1	CASSLGGGTEAFF
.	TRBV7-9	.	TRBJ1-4	CASGPGLGNEKLFF
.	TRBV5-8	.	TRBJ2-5	CASSSATGGTQYF
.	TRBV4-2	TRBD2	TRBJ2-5	CASSQDLSGSPETQYF
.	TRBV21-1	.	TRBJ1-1	CASSRPASQEEAFF
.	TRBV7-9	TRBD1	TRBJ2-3	CASSRGTGALDTQYF
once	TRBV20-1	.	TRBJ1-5	CSASTGSQPQHF
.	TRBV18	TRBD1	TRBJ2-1	CASSPSRQGVNNEQFF
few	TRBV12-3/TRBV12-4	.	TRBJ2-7	CASSASSYEQYF
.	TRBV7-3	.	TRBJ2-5	CASSSYTGETQYF
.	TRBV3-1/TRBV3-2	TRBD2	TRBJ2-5	CASSQDRAGGGTQYF
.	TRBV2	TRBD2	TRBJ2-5	CASSGLAGQETQYF
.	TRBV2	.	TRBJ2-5	CASSERRAGETQYF
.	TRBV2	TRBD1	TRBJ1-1	CASSEGTGGEVAFF
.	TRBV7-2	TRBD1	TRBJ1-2	CASSFLIQGDGYTF
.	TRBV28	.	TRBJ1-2	CASRDALYGYTF
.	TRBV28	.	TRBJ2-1	CASSLGGPLYNEQFF
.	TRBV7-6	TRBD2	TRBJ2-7	CASSILAGEQYF
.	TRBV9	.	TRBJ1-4	CASSVSGEGEKLFF
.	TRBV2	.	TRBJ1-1	CASRGPGPEAFF
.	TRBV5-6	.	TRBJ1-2	CASSPGDYGYTF
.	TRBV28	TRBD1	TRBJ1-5	CASSPQDRVVKPQHF
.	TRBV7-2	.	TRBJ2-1	CASSLPGSNEQFF
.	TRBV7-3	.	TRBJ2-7	CASSLDGQSSGYEQYF
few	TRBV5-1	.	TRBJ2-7	CASSLGLGLSYEQYF
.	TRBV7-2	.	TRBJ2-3	CASSGRGADTQYF
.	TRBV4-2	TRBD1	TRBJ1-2	CASSQEMSGGYYGYTF
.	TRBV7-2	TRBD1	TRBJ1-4	CASSFSIDRGLEKLFF
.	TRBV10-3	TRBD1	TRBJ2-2	CAIKPSNQGAPTGELFF
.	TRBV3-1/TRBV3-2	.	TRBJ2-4	CASSQVGDNGIQYF
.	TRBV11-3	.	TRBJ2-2	CASSPYTSGTGELFF
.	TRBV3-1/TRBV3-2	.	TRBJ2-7	CASSQATAQYF
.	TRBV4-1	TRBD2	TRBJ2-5	CASSQGRSGGRQETQYF
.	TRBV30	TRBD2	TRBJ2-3	CAWGLQRGDTDTQYF
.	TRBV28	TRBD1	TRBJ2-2	CASNTGAPGELFF
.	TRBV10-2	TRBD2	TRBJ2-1	CASSESKAGKTLNEQFF
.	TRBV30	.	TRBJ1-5	CAWSAGRGQPQHF
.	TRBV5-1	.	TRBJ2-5	CASSPIRQETQYF
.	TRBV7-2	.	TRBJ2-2	CASSRSQLDTGELFF
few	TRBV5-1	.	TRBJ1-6	CASSLGAELNSPLHF
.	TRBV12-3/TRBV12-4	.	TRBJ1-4	CASSLTGKEKLFF
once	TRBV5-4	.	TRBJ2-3	CASTPPGRFPTDTQYF
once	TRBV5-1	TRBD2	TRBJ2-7	CASSWTSPVGEQYF
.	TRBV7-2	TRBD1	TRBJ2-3	CASSLGQGSTDTQYF
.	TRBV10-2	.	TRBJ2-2	CASNPPGWTGELFF
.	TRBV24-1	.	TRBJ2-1	CATSDLDGRSYNEQFF
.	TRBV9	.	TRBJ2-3	CASSVSTGGTDTQYF
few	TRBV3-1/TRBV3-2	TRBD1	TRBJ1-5	CASSQSDRGEYQPQHF
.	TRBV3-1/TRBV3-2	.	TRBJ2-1	CASSLSTRTPYNEQFF
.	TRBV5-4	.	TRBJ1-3	CASSPGTDPRFGNTIYF
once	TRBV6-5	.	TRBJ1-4	CASSRRSATNEKLFF
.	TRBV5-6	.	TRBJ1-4	CASSLDGRTNEKLFF
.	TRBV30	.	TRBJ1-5	CAWSPGGWQPQHF
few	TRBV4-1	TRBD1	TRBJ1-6	CASSQWDRAFYNSPLHF
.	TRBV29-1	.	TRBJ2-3	CSVGVGTDTQYF
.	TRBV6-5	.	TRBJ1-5	CASRQGNNQPQHF
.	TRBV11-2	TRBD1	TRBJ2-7	CASRQPGQGIHEQYF
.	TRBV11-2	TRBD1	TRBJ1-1	CASSSTRQGTEAFF